Listed here are 3 T cell receptor beta chains from one sample, sequenced in a study of shared clonotypes between healthy human individuals. As defined, naive CD8 cells were CD45RO-negative and positively selected for CCR7, with terminally differentiated effector memory CD45RA+ cells excluded. TCRdb's table, derived via immunoSEQ multiplex PCR, lists solely in-frame clones and lacks some. The table lists about 1,800,000 clones, about 95% of them singletons. Sequencing was done on a sample of naive CD8+ T cells sorted from blood. These receptors all stem from a man younger than 35 in good health.

The CDR3 region has the DNA TGTGCCAGCAGCAACCAAGCGGGATGGGAGACCCAGTACTTC. This codes for CASSNQAGWETQYF. V usage is TRBV9 and J usage is TRBJ2-5; TRBD2 aligns across 7 bases. The CDR3 consists of 14 residues. Germline-derived CDR1 and CDR2 are SGDLS and YYNGEE. V trimming: 4 bases; J trimming: 5 bases; junction bases outside the gene matches: 8. Supplemented by reference TRBV9 and TRBJ2-5, the full variable domain reads DSGVTQTPKHLITATGQRVTLRCSPRSGDLSVYWYQQSLDQGLQFLIQYYNGEERAKGNILERFSAQQFPDLHSELNLSSLELGDSALYFCASSNQAGWETQYFGPGTRLLVL.

V is TRBV2 and J is TRBJ2-1; 7 bases line up with TRBD1. The V segment lost 5 bases and the J segment 8 bases; nucleotides outside the gene matches: 15. Germline V CDR1 and CDR2: SNHLY, FYNNEI. This CDR3 spans 16 amino acids. The CDR3 sequence is CASSTPPGQEEDEQFF. CDR3 bases: TGTGCCAGCAGTACGCCTCCCGGACAGGAGGAGGATGAGCAGTTCTTC.

This clone was found once. J is TRBJ2-7 and V is TRBV2; D not resolved. The ends were cut back, 0 bases at V and 11 bases at J, with 11 bases in the middle. CDR3 length equals 12 residues. Germline values: CDR1 SNHLY, CDR2 FYNNEI. The CDR3 here is CASSEALLAEYF. The CDR3 nucleotides are TGTGCCAGCAGTGAAGCGTTGTTAGCAGAGTACTTC. Drawing the rest from reference TRBV2 and TRBJ2-7, the complete variable domain is EPEVTQTPSHQVTQMGQEVILRCVPISNHLYFYWYRQILGQKVEFLVSFYNNEISEKSEIFDDQFSVERPDGSNFTLKIRSTKLEDSAMYFCASSEALLAEYFGPGTRLTVT.